The clone carrying this T cell receptor (beta chain) occurred a few times. Its specificity is not known. This specimen comes from a study of response to subunit inactivated influenza vaccine. The CDR3 loop spans 14 amino acids. The ends were cut back, 5 bases at V and 2 bases at J, with 10 bases in the middle. Findings and limits, study-wide: Only a handful of new T cells, the authors suggested, are recruited with each seasonal influenza vaccination.

MiXCR was run by TCRdb on the RT-PCR reads, yielding one entry per CDR3 protein. The sample has roughly 570,000 distinct CDR3 sequences; approximately 15% are singletons. The receptor comes from a man over 45 who received an inactivated influenza vaccine. J is TRBJ1-5 and V is TRBV12-3 or TRBV12-4; D gene unclear. The material was PBMCs from blood, obtained 11 to 12 days after vaccination. The CDR3 sequence is CASSPTYGNQPQHF. The CDR3 DNA is TGTGCCAGCAGTCCTACTTACGGCAATCAGCCCCAGCATTTT.